This paragraph reports one T cell receptor (beta chain). Its antigen remains unidentified. There are no base qualities to consult, and no much larger clone falls within one base. The sample is drawn from a study of metastatic and nonmetastatic thyroid tumors (dated by TCRdb to 2020 to 2022). At the level of the whole study: For patients with malignant and with benign thyroid disease, the researchers compared repertoires between peripheral blood samples and tumor or nodule tissue samples. Points the paper makes about the study in general: TCR beta diversity was reported as significantly higher in malignant tumors than in benign nodules, in both blood and tumor samples.

None of the patients had been given any treatment before thyroid surgery. Patient clinical samples collected from about 2012 to 2018 were retrospectively analysed using T-cell receptor beta sequencing. Between the V and J ends, shortened by 0 bases and 0 bases respectively, the junction contains 9 bases. Inclusive of the bounding cysteine and phenylalanine, the CDR3 is 15 residues long. The entry retains the CDR3 DNA only, 45 bases that are in frame from base 1. CDR1 MGHRA and CDR2 YSYEKL were looked up in the germline V gene. Libraries came from PCR. TCRdb names Illumina HiSeq 4000 as the instrument used. High-throughput sequencing was used to profile the TCR beta-chain CDR3 region of every patient. Under the source paper's analysis protocol: A classifier to discriminate distant-metastatic papillary thyroid cancer patients was built from CDR3 differences across clinicopathological groups. The Shannon index was used to assess repertoire diversity, and the Morisita-Horn index was used to assess tumor-blood repertoire similarity. Through fastp at Q25 and MiXCR, TCRdb rebuilt clones from the public reads, retaining in-frame beta chains. The V and J calls were determined by TCRdb, not by the authors. The sample has around 6,600 clones on record, 25% to 30% of them singletons. Approximately 15% of the sample lies in the top ten.

This TCR came from a male donor with papillary thyroid cancer or a benign thyroid nodule (not recorded which). Some clones in this sample may be carry-over from other donors' samples. The chain employs TRBV4-1 and TRBJ2-7; too little of a D gene remains to name it. The material sequenced was adjacent normal tissue. The CDR3 protein: CASSQDRRNSYEQYF. The bases are TGCGCCAGCAGCCAAGATCGGCGGAACTCCTACGAGCAGTACTTC.